This is a list of T cell receptor beta chains from one sample in a study of CD4+ T cells in melanoma. Sequencing was performed with immunoSEQ multiplex PCR; in TCRdb, only in-frame clones are kept and a portion is missing. The sample shows under 10,000 clones, around 72% of them seen only once. Specimen: tumor tissue. Receptors were obtained from a human donor with melanoma. Both conserved end residues are part of each CDR3. Each record gives: CDR3 length, J gene, D gene, V gene, clone size, CDR3 DNA, CDR3 protein. A D gene is named only where the DNA matches it firmly. Only some rows state a clone size, as once, few, many or a class for expanded clones.

cdr3_length: 14; j_call: TRBJ1-1; d_call: -; v_call: TRBV7-9; clone_size: few; cdr3_nt: TGTGCCAGCAGCTTAGGGTCGGTGAACACTGAAGCTTTCTTT; cdr3_aa: CASSLGSVNTEAFF
cdr3_length: 15; j_call: TRBJ2-7; d_call: TRBD1; v_call: TRBV5-6; clone_size: -; cdr3_nt: TGTGCCAGCAGCTCCCCCCGGAGGACAGGGGACGAGCAGTACTTC; cdr3_aa: CASSSPRRTGDEQYF
cdr3_length: 17; j_call: TRBJ2-5; d_call: -; v_call: TRBV2; clone_size: -; cdr3_nt: TGTGCCAGCAGTGAAGCCGTCGGGGGACCGTTCCCGGAGACCCAGTACTTC; cdr3_aa: CASSEAVGGPFPETQYF
cdr3_length: 16; j_call: TRBJ2-5; d_call: TRBD2; v_call: TRBV7-6; clone_size: -; cdr3_nt: TGTGCCAGCAGCTTAGCTAGGGGACTAGACTCCGAGACCCAGTACTTC; cdr3_aa: CASSLARGLDSETQYF
cdr3_length: 18; j_call: TRBJ2-6; d_call: -; v_call: TRBV5-6; clone_size: -; cdr3_nt: TGTGCCAGCAGCTTGCCCGGGACGGTGATCTCTGGGGCCAACGTCCTGACTTTC; cdr3_aa: CASSLPGTVISGANVLTF
cdr3_length: 14; j_call: TRBJ2-5; d_call: -; v_call: TRBV7-8; clone_size: -; cdr3_nt: TGTGCCAGCAGCTCTATTGACAGGCCAGAGACCCAGTACTTC; cdr3_aa: CASSSIDRPETQYF
cdr3_length: 11; j_call: TRBJ2-7; d_call: -; v_call: TRBV5-8; clone_size: -; cdr3_nt: TGTGCCAGCAGCTTGAAATACGAGCAGTACTTC; cdr3_aa: CASSLKYEQYF
cdr3_length: 11; j_call: TRBJ2-7; d_call: -; v_call: TRBV29-1; clone_size: -; cdr3_nt: TGCAGCGTCACAGTAACATACGAGCAGTACTTC; cdr3_aa: CSVTVTYEQYF
cdr3_length: 15; j_call: TRBJ1-2; d_call: -; v_call: TRBV5-1; clone_size: -; cdr3_nt: TGCGCCAGCAGCTTGGGGGGGGACGGATCCTATGGCTACACCTTC; cdr3_aa: CASSLGGDGSYGYTF
cdr3_length: 14; j_call: TRBJ2-7; d_call: TRBD1; v_call: TRBV5-4; clone_size: -; cdr3_nt: TGTGCCAGCAGCTTGTGGGGACAGGGGTACGAGCAGTACTTC; cdr3_aa: CASSLWGQGYEQYF
cdr3_length: 15; j_call: TRBJ1-6; d_call: -; v_call: TRBV27; clone_size: -; cdr3_nt: TGTGCCAGCAGTTTAGGCACCGCCCCTAATTCACCCCTCCACTTT; cdr3_aa: CASSLGTAPNSPLHF
cdr3_length: 14; j_call: TRBJ2-2; d_call: -; v_call: TRBV19; clone_size: -; cdr3_nt: TGTGCCAGTAGCTTCGCAACGAACACCGGGGAGCTGTTTTTT; cdr3_aa: CASSFATNTGELFF
cdr3_length: 15; j_call: TRBJ1-5; d_call: -; v_call: TRBV4-1; clone_size: -; cdr3_nt: TGCGCCAGCAGCAGGAACGCCGATACCAATCAGCCCCAGCATTTT; cdr3_aa: CASSRNADTNQPQHF
cdr3_length: 15; j_call: TRBJ1-6; d_call: -; v_call: TRBV18; clone_size: -; cdr3_nt: TGTGCCAGCTCACCAAGTGGGGCGATTAATTCACCCCTCCACTTT; cdr3_aa: CASSPSGAINSPLHF
cdr3_length: 13; j_call: TRBJ2-3; d_call: -; v_call: TRBV5-5; clone_size: -; cdr3_nt: TGTGCCAGCAGCTTGACCCTCTTTCATACGCAGTATTTT; cdr3_aa: CASSLTLFHTQYF
cdr3_length: 15; j_call: TRBJ1-4; d_call: TRBD1; v_call: TRBV9; clone_size: once; cdr3_nt: TGTGCCAGCAGCCAGGGGGCTGGAACTAATGAAAAACTGTTTTTT; cdr3_aa: CASSQGAGTNEKLFF
cdr3_length: 15; j_call: TRBJ2-2; d_call: -; v_call: TRBV7-8; clone_size: -; cdr3_nt: TGTGCCAGCAGCTTAGGACTAGATAACACCGGGGAGCTGTTTTTT; cdr3_aa: CASSLGLDNTGELFF
cdr3_length: 15; j_call: TRBJ2-1; d_call: TRBD2; v_call: TRBV2; clone_size: -; cdr3_nt: TGTGCCAGCAGGACGAGGCGGGGGGGCCTTGGGGAGCAGTTCTTC; cdr3_aa: CASRTRRGGLGEQFF
cdr3_length: 13; j_call: TRBJ1-5; d_call: -; v_call: TRBV29-1; clone_size: -; cdr3_nt: TGCAGCGTTGCCCAGGGCGGGAATCAGCCCCAGCATTTT; cdr3_aa: CSVAQGGNQPQHF
cdr3_length: 13; j_call: TRBJ1-1; d_call: -; v_call: TRBV10-2; clone_size: -; cdr3_nt: TGCGCCAGCAGTGAGTATCAAAACACTGAAGCTTTCTTT; cdr3_aa: CASSEYQNTEAFF
cdr3_length: 12; j_call: TRBJ2-2; d_call: -; v_call: TRBV7-8; clone_size: -; cdr3_nt: TGTGCCAGCAGCCCACCCCCCGGGGAGCTGTTTTTT; cdr3_aa: CASSPPPGELFF
cdr3_length: 14; j_call: TRBJ2-3; d_call: -; v_call: TRBV7-8; clone_size: -; cdr3_nt: TGTGCCAGCAGCCCGGCAGGGGGCACAGATACGCAGTATTTT; cdr3_aa: CASSPAGGTDTQYF
cdr3_length: 14; j_call: TRBJ2-7; d_call: -; v_call: TRBV29-1; clone_size: few; cdr3_nt: TGCAGCGTTGAAGATATGGGCCCCCGCAGGGAGCAGTACTTC; cdr3_aa: CSVEDMGPRREQYF
cdr3_length: 15; j_call: TRBJ2-4; d_call: -; v_call: TRBV11-2; clone_size: -; cdr3_nt: TGTGCCAGCACCATATTGGAGAAGGGCAAAAACATTCAGTACTTC; cdr3_aa: CASTILEKGKNIQYF